A selection of T cell receptor beta chains follows, all from one sample in a study of identical twins. One entry per CDR3 protein results from TCRdb running MiXCR on the 5' RACE reads. The sample includes approximately 490,000 distinct CDR3 sequences, under 25% seen only once; the top ten take approximately 0.5%. The data also belong to a second study, concerning yellow fever vaccine responses in identical twins.

Sequencing was carried out using CD4+ T cells sorted from blood. The receptors derive from a woman aged 18-29 years in good health. Both conserved end residues are part of each CDR3. Each record gives: CDR3 length, D gene, V gene, J gene, clone size, CDR3 DNA, CDR3 protein. A D gene is named only where the DNA matches it firmly. Some rows mark clone size as missing; the rest say once, few, many or name a class of expanded clone.

CDR3 length: 14; D gene: NA; V gene: TRBV3-1; J gene: TRBJ1-5; clone size: once; CDR3 DNA: TGTGCCAGCAGCCAAGCTTGGGGGAACCAGCCCCAGCATTTT; CDR3 protein: CASSQAWGNQPQHF
CDR3 length: 14; D gene: NA; V gene: TRBV5-1; J gene: TRBJ2-4; clone size: many; CDR3 DNA: TGCGCCAGCAGCGGGGGCCTAGCCAAAAACATTCAGTACTTC; CDR3 protein: CASSGGLAKNIQYF
CDR3 length: 19; D gene: TRBD2; V gene: TRBV19; J gene: TRBJ2-5; clone size: NA; CDR3 DNA: TGTGCCAGTAGTTTCCAACACGGACTAGCGGGAGTGTTGAGTGAGACCCAGTACTTC; CDR3 protein: CASSFQHGLAGVLSETQYF
CDR3 length: 14; D gene: NA; V gene: TRBV20-1; J gene: TRBJ1-5; clone size: few; CDR3 DNA: TGCAGTGCTAGCGGTCAGAGTAGCAATCAGCCCCAGCATTTT; CDR3 protein: CSASGQSSNQPQHF
CDR3 length: 14; D gene: TRBD2; V gene: TRBV27; J gene: TRBJ2-1; clone size: few; CDR3 DNA: TGTGCCAGCAACCGGCTAGCGGGGGAGAATGAGCAGTTCTTC; CDR3 protein: CASNRLAGENEQFF
CDR3 length: 16; D gene: TRBD2; V gene: TRBV20-1; J gene: TRBJ2-7; clone size: few; CDR3 DNA: TGCAGTGCTAGCCCCAGCGGCAGCGGGAGCTCCTACGAGCAGTACTTC; CDR3 protein: CSASPSGSGSSYEQYF
CDR3 length: 19; D gene: NA; V gene: TRBV4-1; J gene: TRBJ2-1; clone size: once; CDR3 DNA: TGCGCCAGCAGCCAAGGGGGACTTACAGCAGGTAGCTCCTACAATGAGCAGTTCTTC; CDR3 protein: CASSQGGLTAGSSYNEQFF
CDR3 length: 15; D gene: TRBD2; V gene: TRBV3-1; J gene: TRBJ2-3; clone size: NA; CDR3 DNA: TGTGCCAGCAGCCAAGGAGCGGGAGCTCCAGATACGCAGTATTTT; CDR3 protein: CASSQGAGAPDTQYF
CDR3 length: 16; D gene: TRBD2; V gene: TRBV4-1; J gene: TRBJ2-5; clone size: few; CDR3 DNA: TGCGCCAGCAGCCAAGGGCCCCCGGGGGGCCAAGAGACCCAGTACTTC; CDR3 protein: CASSQGPPGGQETQYF
CDR3 length: 16; D gene: NA; V gene: TRBV27; J gene: TRBJ2-3; clone size: NA; CDR3 DNA: TGTGCCAGCAGTCCCCAGTGGGGGGGCCTGGCAGATACGCAGTATTTT; CDR3 protein: CASSPQWGGLADTQYF
CDR3 length: 14; D gene: TRBD1; V gene: TRBV2; J gene: TRBJ2-5; clone size: NA; CDR3 DNA: TGTGCCAGCAGTATGGACAGGGGCCTCGGGACCCAGTACTTC; CDR3 protein: CASSMDRGLGTQYF
CDR3 length: 14; D gene: TRBD1; V gene: TRBV6-1; J gene: TRBJ1-2; clone size: few; CDR3 DNA: TGTGCCAGCACTCCGGCAACAGGGGGCTACGGCTACACCTTC; CDR3 protein: CASTPATGGYGYTF
CDR3 length: 15; D gene: NA; V gene: TRBV7-2; J gene: TRBJ1-2; clone size: NA; CDR3 DNA: TGTGCCAGCAGCGCCCAGACACTGGCTAACTATGGCTACACCTTC; CDR3 protein: CASSAQTLANYGYTF
CDR3 length: 12; D gene: TRBD2; V gene: TRBV24-1; J gene: TRBJ2-1; clone size: NA; CDR3 DNA: TGTGCCACCAGCGGGAGGGGAACTGAGCAGTTCTTC; CDR3 protein: CATSGRGTEQFF
CDR3 length: 17; D gene: TRBD2; V gene: TRBV12-3/TRBV12-4; J gene: TRBJ2-1; clone size: few; CDR3 DNA: TGTGCCAGCAGTCCCCGACTAGCGGGAGGGGCGGGCAATGAGCAGTTCTTC; CDR3 protein: CASSPRLAGGAGNEQFF
CDR3 length: 15; D gene: TRBD2; V gene: TRBV7-9; J gene: TRBJ2-3; clone size: NA; CDR3 DNA: TGTGCCAGCAGCACAGGACTAGGGCCTATAGATACGCAGTATTTT; CDR3 protein: CASSTGLGPIDTQYF
CDR3 length: 15; D gene: NA; V gene: TRBV11-2; J gene: TRBJ2-1; clone size: NA; CDR3 DNA: TGTGCCAGCAGCTACCGGAGGGACGGCTACAATGAGCAGTTCTTC; CDR3 protein: CASSYRRDGYNEQFF
CDR3 length: 16; D gene: TRBD2; V gene: TRBV11-3; J gene: TRBJ2-3; clone size: NA; CDR3 DNA: TGTGCCAGCAGCCCCCGTGCGGGGGGGCCGTCAGATACGCAGTATTTT; CDR3 protein: CASSPRAGGPSDTQYF
CDR3 length: 15; D gene: NA; V gene: TRBV27; J gene: TRBJ2-1; clone size: NA; CDR3 DNA: TGTGCCAGCAATGGCCGCCTCTCTACCTTCAATGAGCAGTTCTTC; CDR3 protein: CASNGRLSTFNEQFF
CDR3 length: 14; D gene: TRBD1; V gene: TRBV5-1; J gene: TRBJ1-5; clone size: NA; CDR3 DNA: TGCGCCAGCAGCTCCGCAGGGGGAGGACAGCCCCAGCATTTT; CDR3 protein: CASSSAGGGQPQHF
CDR3 length: 16; D gene: NA; V gene: TRBV6-5; J gene: TRBJ2-6; clone size: NA; CDR3 DNA: TGTGCCAGCAGTTATTTATGGGACTCTGGGGCCAACGTCCTGACTTTC; CDR3 protein: CASSYLWDSGANVLTF
CDR3 length: 15; D gene: TRBD1; V gene: TRBV10-1; J gene: TRBJ2-1; clone size: once; CDR3 DNA: TGCGCCAGCAGCCGCGGGACAGGGCGGTTAAATGAGCAGTTCTTC; CDR3 protein: CASSRGTGRLNEQFF
CDR3 length: 15; D gene: TRBD2; V gene: TRBV29-1; J gene: TRBJ2-3; clone size: NA; CDR3 DNA: TGCAGCTCCCGGACTAGCGGGGGGGCCACAGATACGCAGTATTTT; CDR3 protein: CSSRTSGGATDTQYF
CDR3 length: 13; D gene: NA; V gene: TRBV7-9; J gene: TRBJ2-7; clone size: NA; CDR3 DNA: TGTGCCAGCAGCTTGTATCAGGGGTACGAGCAGTACTTC; CDR3 protein: CASSLYQGYEQYF
CDR3 length: 14; D gene: NA; V gene: TRBV20-1; J gene: TRBJ2-3; clone size: NA; CDR3 DNA: TGCAGTGCTAGGCGGGGGCCCGGAACAGATACGCAGTATTTT; CDR3 protein: CSARRGPGTDTQYF
CDR3 length: 16; D gene: TRBD1; V gene: TRBV7-9; J gene: TRBJ2-7; clone size: few; CDR3 DNA: TGTGCCAGCAGCTTTCCCTGGACAGGCAACTCCTACGAGCAGTACTTC; CDR3 protein: CASSFPWTGNSYEQYF
CDR3 length: 12; D gene: TRBD2; V gene: TRBV29-1; J gene: TRBJ2-2; clone size: few; CDR3 DNA: TGCAGCGCCGGGACTAACACGGGGGAGCTGTTTTTT; CDR3 protein: CSAGTNTGELFF
CDR3 length: 16; D gene: NA; V gene: TRBV11-1; J gene: TRBJ2-2; clone size: few; CDR3 DNA: TGTGCCAGCAGAAGGACCCGAAACACGAACACCGGGGAGCTGTTTTTT; CDR3 protein: CASRRTRNTNTGELFF
CDR3 length: 12; D gene: NA; V gene: TRBV20-1; J gene: TRBJ1-5; clone size: NA; CDR3 DNA: TGCAGTGCTAGACAGGCCAATCAGCCCCAGCATTTT; CDR3 protein: CSARQANQPQHF
CDR3 length: 12; D gene: TRBD1; V gene: TRBV29-1; J gene: TRBJ2-1; clone size: few; CDR3 DNA: TGCAGCGTTGGACAGGGCCACAATGAGCAGTTCTTC; CDR3 protein: CSVGQGHNEQFF
CDR3 length: 15; D gene: NA; V gene: TRBV11-2; J gene: TRBJ2-3; clone size: few; CDR3 DNA: TGTGCCAGCAGCTTAGTTCCGGAAACCACAGATACGCAGTATTTT; CDR3 protein: CASSLVPETTDTQYF
CDR3 length: 15; D gene: NA; V gene: TRBV28; J gene: TRBJ2-1; clone size: NA; CDR3 DNA: TGTGCCAGCAGTTTTGGGGAGGCCGCCTACAATGAGCAGTTCTTC; CDR3 protein: CASSFGEAAYNEQFF
CDR3 length: 15; D gene: NA; V gene: TRBV4-1; J gene: TRBJ1-2; clone size: few; CDR3 DNA: TGCGCCAGCAGCCTCACCTGGGGGACTAACTATGGCTACACCTTC; CDR3 protein: CASSLTWGTNYGYTF
CDR3 length: 11; D gene: NA; V gene: TRBV7-2; J gene: TRBJ2-1; clone size: many; CDR3 DNA: TGTGCCAGCAGCTTTATCAATGAGCAGTTCTTC; CDR3 protein: CASSFINEQFF
CDR3 length: 12; D gene: TRBD1; V gene: TRBV6-1; J gene: TRBJ2-1; clone size: NA; CDR3 DNA: TGTGCCAGTACCCCCGGGACAGCAGAGCAGTTCTTC; CDR3 protein: CASTPGTAEQFF
CDR3 length: 14; D gene: NA; V gene: TRBV2; J gene: TRBJ1-5; clone size: NA; CDR3 DNA: TGTGCCAGCAGTGGGGGCACAAGCAATCAGCCCCAGCATTTT; CDR3 protein: CASSGGTSNQPQHF
CDR3 length: 17; D gene: NA; V gene: TRBV10-3; J gene: TRBJ2-7; clone size: few; CDR3 DNA: TGTGCCATCAGTGAGTCGCACGGGTATTCAACCTCCTACGAGCAGTACTTC; CDR3 protein: CAISESHGYSTSYEQYF
CDR3 length: 14; D gene: NA; V gene: TRBV6-5; J gene: TRBJ1-2; clone size: NA; CDR3 DNA: TGTGCCAGCAGTTATCGGTCAACCCGGGGTGGCTACACCTTC; CDR3 protein: CASSYRSTRGGYTF
CDR3 length: 15; D gene: TRBD1; V gene: TRBV5-1; J gene: TRBJ1-1; clone size: NA; CDR3 DNA: TGCGCCAGCAAGGACAGGGGGCGACTGAACACTGAAGCTTTCTTT; CDR3 protein: CASKDRGRLNTEAFF
CDR3 length: 16; D gene: TRBD2; V gene: TRBV18; J gene: TRBJ2-1; clone size: many; CDR3 DNA: TGTGCCAGCTCACCACTTAGCGGGAGGAGTTACAATGAGCAGTTCTTC; CDR3 protein: CASSPLSGRSYNEQFF
CDR3 length: 16; D gene: NA; V gene: TRBV10-3; J gene: TRBJ2-2; clone size: NA; CDR3 DNA: TGTGCCATCAGTGAAGGGGCAAGAGGAGACACCGGGGAGCTGTTTTTT; CDR3 protein: CAISEGARGDTGELFF
CDR3 length: 14; D gene: NA; V gene: TRBV24-1; J gene: TRBJ1-5; clone size: many; CDR3 DNA: TGTGCCACCAGTGCGACTCAGTACGATCGGCCCCAGCATTTT; CDR3 protein: CATSATQYDRPQHF
CDR3 length: 16; D gene: TRBD1; V gene: TRBV6-1; J gene: TRBJ1-6; clone size: NA; CDR3 DNA: TGTGCCAGCAGGCAGGGACAGTTCCTGGAGAATTCACCCCTCCACTTT; CDR3 protein: CASRQGQFLENSPLHF
CDR3 length: 12; D gene: NA; V gene: TRBV20-1; J gene: TRBJ2-5; clone size: many; CDR3 DNA: TGCAGTGCTACTGACAGAAAAGAGACCCAGTACTTC; CDR3 protein: CSATDRKETQYF
CDR3 length: 12; D gene: NA; V gene: TRBV12-3/TRBV12-4; J gene: TRBJ1-2; clone size: NA; CDR3 DNA: TGTGCCAGCAGTTTTGGAGGGTATGGCTACACCTTC; CDR3 protein: CASSFGGYGYTF
CDR3 length: 12; D gene: NA; V gene: TRBV12-3/TRBV12-4; J gene: TRBJ2-7; clone size: NA; CDR3 DNA: TGTGCCAGCAGTAGGGTCTCCTACGAGCAGTACTTC; CDR3 protein: CASSRVSYEQYF
CDR3 length: 17; D gene: TRBD2; V gene: TRBV20-1; J gene: TRBJ2-3; clone size: many; CDR3 DNA: TGCAGTGCCAACTCCCCCTCGGGAGCGGGACCCACAGATACGCAGTATTTT; CDR3 protein: CSANSPSGAGPTDTQYF
CDR3 length: 12; D gene: NA; V gene: TRBV20-1; J gene: TRBJ1-1; clone size: few; CDR3 DNA: TGCAGTGTTTCGCAGGGAGGCACTGAAGCTTTCTTT; CDR3 protein: CSVSQGGTEAFF
CDR3 length: 15; D gene: TRBD1; V gene: TRBV28; J gene: TRBJ1-5; clone size: NA; CDR3 DNA: TGTGCCAGCAGTTTGACAGGGGGCAGCTATCAGCCCCAGCATTTT; CDR3 protein: CASSLTGGSYQPQHF